This TCR beta chain derives from a study of shared clonotypes between healthy human individuals. Study-level background: Three CD4 naive, three CD4 memory, two CD8 naive and one CD8 memory plate were used per donor.

CD45RO-negative CD8 cells positively selected for CCR7 made up the naive population, which excluded terminally differentiated effector memory CD45RA+ cells. Sequenced by immunoSEQ multiplex PCR; TCRdb stores in-frame clones only, minus some. The sample lists about 590,000 clones, 95% to 96% occurring once. The sequenced sample consisted of naive CD8+ T cells sorted from blood. The source of this sequence is a woman younger than 45 in good health.

CDR3 nucleotide sequence: TGTGCCAGCAGCTCCTTTAGCGGGACCCACAATGAGCAGTTCTTC. Amino acid sequence: CASSSFSGTHNEQFF. The J gene is TRBJ2-1, the V gene TRBV11-2; TRBD2 agrees at 8 bases. The V segment lost 4 bases and the J segment 5 bases; nucleotides outside the gene matches: 7. CDR1 and CDR2 (germline): SGHAT, FQNNGV. The CDR3 contains 15 residues.